A single sample is the source of the 15 T cell receptor beta chains below, sequenced in a study of blood T cell repertoires in COVID-19. Clones were sequenced by immunoSEQ multiplex PCR, and TCRdb holds only the in-frame ones, with some missing. This table holds 250,000 to 350,000 clones, approximately 88% found once. Sequenced: peripheral blood. The receptors here all came from a woman aged 25-40 years who had recovered from COVID-19.

The rearrangement links TRBV2 to TRBJ2-2; 8 bases align to TRBD1. The V segment lost 7 bases and the J segment 5 bases; nucleotides outside the gene matches: 3. The germline CDR1 and CDR2 sequences are SNHLY and FYNNEI. The length of the CDR3 is 13 residues. The CDR3 spells CASTRGHTGELFF. In nucleotides, the CDR3 is TGTGCCAGCACCAGGGGGCATACCGGGGAGCTGTTTTTT.

The chain is built from TRBV5-4 and TRBJ1-2; weak D call: TRBD1 (6 bases). V lost 0 bases, J lost 7 bases, and 7 bases lay in between. The CDR3 spans 12 residues. The germline V gene encodes CDR1 SGHNT and CDR2 YYREEE (reference sequence). The chain's CDR3 is CASSLEGGGYTF. For the CDR3, the DNA is TGTGCCAGCAGCTTGGAAGGGGGTGGCTACACCTTC.

The J gene is TRBJ2-3, the V gene TRBV24-1, with TRBD1 matching 9 bases. The V and J ends lost 2 bases and 4 bases, in that order; junction bases with no gene match: 9. The CDR3 has 17 residues. The germline gives CDR1 KGHDR, CDR2 SFDVKD. CDR3 coding DNA: TGTGCCACCAGTGATTCCGGGACAGGGATAACCCCAGATACGCAGTATTTT. This sequence encodes CATSDSGTGITPDTQYF.

The chain joins TRBV12-3 or TRBV12-4 to TRBJ2-5, with D unclear. This CDR3 is 11 amino acids long. Trimming took 3 bases from V and 5 from J, leaving 4 bases between them. The CDR3 region is CASSFSETQYF. The CDR3 coding sequence is TGTGCCAGCAGTTTTTCGGAGACCCAGTACTTC.

This chain uses TRBV7-2 with TRBJ2-5; D perhaps matches TRBD2 (5 bases). CDR1 is SGHTA and CDR2 is FQGNSA in the germline V gene. Trimming removed 1 base from V and 5 bases from J, with 11 bases in between. The CDR3 consists of 14 residues. CDR3 residues: CASSLGRAEETQYF. The CDR3 region has the DNA TGTGCCAGCAGCTTAGGTCGAGCGGAGGAGACCCAGTACTTC.

This clone has just a few counts. The V call is TRBV9, the J call TRBJ1-6, with a tentative D call TRBD1 (6 bases). Germline V gives CDR1 SGDLS, CDR2 YYNGEE. The CDR3 runs to 14 residues. Trimming removed 7 bases at V and 9 bases at J, with 17 bases between. The CDR3 coding sequence is TGTGCCAGCCCGAAACAGGGTATAGGTTCACCCCTCCACTTT. It codes for CASPKQGIGSPLHF.

The chain combines TRBV5-1 with TRBJ1-2, with D possibly TRBD1 on 5 matching bases. The germline CDR1 and CDR2 sequences are SGHRS and YFSETQ. The V and J ends lost 0 bases and 4 bases respectively, with 22 bases between them. The CDR3 length is 18 residues. The CDR3 DNA sequence: TGCGCCAGCAGCTTGGGGGGCCTAACCGGGGGAACCTTCTATGGCTACACCTTC. Its protein product is CASSLGGLTGGTFYGYTF.

The chain links TRBV24-1 to TRBJ1-2; no firm D call. Germline CDR1 reads KGHDR; CDR2 reads SFDVKD. V was pared by 4 bases and J by 0 bases, with 14 bases between. The CDR3 spans 16 residues. In DNA form, the CDR3 reads TGTGCCACCAGTGACTCCGCCAGGTCAGCTAACTATGGCTACACCTTC. Translating it yields CATSDSARSANYGYTF.

This rearrangement joins TRBV29-1 to TRBJ1-1; TRBD1 might be the D (5 bases). There are 17 residues in the CDR3. CDR1 and CDR2 from the germline V gene are SQVTM and ANQGSEA. V lost 1 base and J 2 bases, leaving 20 bases between the germline ends. This chain's CDR3 is CSVEAYGGAMINTEAFF. CDR3 nucleotide sequence: TGCAGCGTTGAAGCCTACGGGGGAGCGATGATCAACACTGAAGCTTTCTTT.

V is TRBV5-5 and J is TRBJ2-5; D call uncertain. The CDR3 extends over 13 amino acids. Trimming pared 4 bases from V and 0 bases from J, leaving 7 bases between. Germline V gene data show CDR1 as SGHKS and CDR2 as YYEKEE (reference sequence). The CDR3 nucleotides are TGTGCCAGCAGCCTAAAGTACCAAGAGACCCAGTACTTC. Its protein is CASSLKYQETQYF.

The chain is built from TRBV5-8 and TRBJ2-7, with 9 positions matching TRBD1. The CDR3 sequence is 16 residues long. The V and J ends lost 0 bases and 3 bases, in that order; junction bases with no gene match: 7. In germline, CDR1 is SGHTS, CDR2 YDEGEE. CDR3 coding DNA: TGTGCCAGCAGCTTGGCCGCGGGACAGGGACGCTACGAGCAGTACTTC. The encoded protein is CASSLAAGQGRYEQYF. Variable domain in full (rest from reference TRBV5-8 and TRBJ2-7): EAGVTQSPTHLIKTRGQQATLRCSPISGHTSVYWYQQALGLGLQFLLWYDEGEERNRGNFPPRFSGRQFPNYSSELNVNALELEDSALYLCASSLAAGQGRYEQYFGPGTRLTVT.

The chain links TRBV6-2 or TRBV6-3 to TRBJ2-1, with 8 positions matching TRBD2. The trim removed 0 bases at V and 8 bases at J, leaving 12 bases unmatched. The CDR3 runs 17 residues. The germline gives CDR1 MNHEY, CDR2 SVGEGT. The CDR3 reads CASSYSVGTRFYDEQFF. The DNA for the CDR3 is TGTGCCAGCAGTTACTCGGTAGGGACTAGGTTTTACGATGAGCAGTTCTTC.

The rearrangement joins TRBV3-1 (or the pseudogene TRBV3-2) to TRBJ1-6; D gene ambiguous. Germline assignment: CDR1 LGHDT and CDR2 YNNKEL (reference sequence). The CDR3 totals 15 residues. Deletions cut 3 bases from V and 11 bases from J, with 17 bases between. CDR3 region: CASSHRGSERTPLHF. DNA of the CDR3: TGTGCCAGCAGCCACAGAGGCAGCGAAAGAACACCCCTCCACTTT.

The V gene is TRBV19, the J gene TRBJ2-7, with 9 bases matching TRBD1. The V gene end was trimmed by 3 bases and the J gene end by 0 bases; junction bases not matched to a gene: 6. The germline CDR1 and CDR2 sequences are LNHDA and SQIVND (reference sequence). The length of the CDR3 is 16 residues. CDR3 in amino acids: CASSIQTGGSSYEQYF. CDR3 DNA sequence: TGTGCCAGTAGTATCCAGACAGGGGGAAGCTCCTACGAGCAGTACTTC.

The chain combines TRBV18 with TRBJ2-3; tentative D call: TRBD1 (6 bases). The CDR3 consists of 15 residues. V lost 4 bases and J 3 bases, leaving 14 bases between the germline ends. In germline, CDR1 is KGHSH, CDR2 LQKENI. The CDR3 loop is CASSLVRGPTDTQYF. For the CDR3, the DNA is TGTGCCAGCTCACTTGTCAGGGGACCGACAGATACGCAGTATTTT.